This entry is about one T cell receptor beta chain. These data come from a study of cytomegalovirus exposure and HLA in healthy donors. The V gene's germline CDR1 is LGHNA and CDR2 YNFKEQ. CDR3 length: 15 amino acids. Trimming cost V 4 bases and J 3 bases; bases outside gene matches: 4. A multiplex PCR was run with 60 Vbeta primers and 13 Jbeta primers. Measured with immunoSEQ multiplex PCR; TCRdb has only the in-frame clones, and not every one. This sample's table has fewer than 110,000 clones. The sequencing sample was made of PBMCs. This clonotype originated in a man in his forties or fifties in good health and CMV-seronegative. The chain couples TRBV4-2 to TRBJ2-1; 9 positions agree with TRBD2. CDR3 DNA sequence: TGTGCCAGCAGCCCGGGCGGGGGGGGCTACAATGAGCAGTTCTTC. As protein: CASSPGGGGYNEQFF.